This entry describes one T cell receptor (beta chain). Germline values: CDR1 MNHEY, CDR2 SVGAGI. CDR3 length: 14 amino acids. After removal of 0 bases from V and 6 bases from J, the junction contained 5 bases not matched to a gene. The data belong to a study of cytomegalovirus exposure and HLA in healthy donors. Study at large: Roughly 80% of several hundred genotyped donors fell in the Caucasian-associated ancestry cluster.

Primers for the PCR totalled 60 Vbeta and 13 Jbeta. TCRdb's table, derived via immunoSEQ multiplex PCR, lists solely in-frame clones and lacks some. Of more than 150,000 clones listed, around three quarters are singletons. This receptor was obtained from a woman in her thirties in good health and CMV-seropositive. The rearrangement uses TRBV6-5 and TRBJ2-7, with 7 bases lining up with TRBD1. The specimen sequenced was PBMCs. The CDR3 loop is CASSYSRGLAEQYF. CDR3 bases: TGTGCCAGCAGTTACTCGAGGGGGCTAGCCGAGCAGTACTTC.